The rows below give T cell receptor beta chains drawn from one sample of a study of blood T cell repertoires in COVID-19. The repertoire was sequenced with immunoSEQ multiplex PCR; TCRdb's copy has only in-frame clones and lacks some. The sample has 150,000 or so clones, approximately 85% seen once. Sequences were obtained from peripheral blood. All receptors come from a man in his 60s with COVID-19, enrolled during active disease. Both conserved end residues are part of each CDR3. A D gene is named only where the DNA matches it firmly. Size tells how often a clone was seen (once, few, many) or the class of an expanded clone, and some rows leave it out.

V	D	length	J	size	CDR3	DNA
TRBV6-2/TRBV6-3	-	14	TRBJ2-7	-	CASSGHGPTYEQYF	TGTGCCAGCAGCGGACACGGACCCACCTACGAGCAGTACTTC
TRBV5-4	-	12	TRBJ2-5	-	CASRSTGEVQYF	TGTGCCAGCAGATCTACGGGGGAGGTCCAGTACTTC
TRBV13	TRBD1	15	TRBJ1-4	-	CASSLRGRGNEKLFF	TGTGCCAGCAGCCTCAGGGGGCGCGGTAATGAAAAACTGTTTTTT
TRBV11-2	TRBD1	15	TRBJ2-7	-	CASSLGTGTPYEQYF	TGTGCCAGCAGCTTAGGGACAGGGACCCCCTACGAGCAGTACTTC
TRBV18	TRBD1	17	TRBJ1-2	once	CASSPQGQGLWLWGYTF	TGTGCCAGCTCACCACAAGGACAGGGACTGTGGCTGTGGGGCTACACCTTC
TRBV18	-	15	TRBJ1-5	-	CASSPKKAENQPQHF	TGTGCCAGCTCACCGAAGAAAGCGGAAAATCAGCCCCAGCATTTT
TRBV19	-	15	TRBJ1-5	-	CASNLRGGGNQPQHF	TGTGCCAGTAACCTGCGGGGGGGTGGCAATCAGCCCCAGCATTTT
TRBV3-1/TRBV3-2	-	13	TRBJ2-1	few	CASRPPGINEQFF	TGTGCCAGCAGACCCCCAGGGATTAATGAGCAGTTCTTC
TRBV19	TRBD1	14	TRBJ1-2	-	CASSTQGARYGYTF	TGTGCCAGTAGTACACAGGGGGCGCGCTATGGCTACACCTTC
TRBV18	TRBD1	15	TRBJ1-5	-	CASSAGTGGLQPQHF	TGTGCCAGCTCAGCAGGGACAGGGGGCTTGCAGCCCCAGCATTTT
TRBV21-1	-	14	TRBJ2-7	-	CASSKGRRVDEQYF	TGTGCCAGCAGCAAAGGGAGGAGGGTAGACGAGCAGTACTTC
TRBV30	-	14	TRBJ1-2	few	CASPLRGTNYGYTF	TGTGCCTCCCCACTACGGGGGACTAACTATGGCTACACCTTC
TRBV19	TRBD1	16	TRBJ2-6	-	CASRGTGGGGANVLTF	TGTGCCAGTAGGGGGACAGGGGGCGGTGGGGCCAACGTCCTGACTTTC
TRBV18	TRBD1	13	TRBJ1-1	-	CASSPLPGQVAFF	TGTGCCAGCTCACCCCTACCTGGACAGGTAGCTTTCTTT